This TCR beta chain was recovered during a study of T cell clonality in common variable immunodeficiency. Whole-study results and caveats: CVID subjects had higher TCRbeta clonality than healthy controls, most marked in about a third. Authors noted CVID clonality's cause needs subpopulation repertoire sequencing. Common variable immunodeficiency TCR beta sequences reportedly had fewer deletions and N-nucleotide insertions.

TCRdb's copy holds only in-frame clones and misses some; the assay was immunoSEQ multiplex PCR. The table lists approximately 20,000 clones, with no singletons. Heparinized whole blood, roughly 4.5 to 8 ml, came from each donor. The sample holds many counts of this clone. What it binds is unknown. The TCR originated in a human donor with common variable immunodeficiency. Material: peripheral blood mononuclear cells.

CDR3 DNA, as far as it was read: TGCAGTGCTGCGGATTCGTCCCCCCAAGAGACC. Translated: CSAADSSPQET. The whole CDR3 protein reads CSAADSSPQETQYF. The chain has TRBV20-1 and TRBJ2-5; D is ambiguous. The read terminates 3 residues before the CDR3 end, so the remaining end is supplied by the germline J gene. The V and J ends lost 5 bases and 1 base respectively, with 14 bases between them. This CDR3 spans 14 amino acids. Per germline, CDR1 DFQATT and CDR2 SNEGSKA (reference sequence).